This is a list of T cell receptor beta chains from one sample in a study of blood T cell repertoires in COVID-19. TCRdb keeps only in-frame clones here, not all; method: immunoSEQ multiplex PCR. The sample lists about 50,000 clones; just over 85% were seen once. What was sequenced was peripheral blood. These receptors were taken from a man older than 75 with active COVID-19. CDR3s include the opening cysteine and the closing phenylalanine or tryptophan. The D gene is left open where the match is weak. For some rows the clone size is stated as once, few or many, or as a class when expanded; others skip it.

d_gene: .
abundance: .
j_gene: TRBJ2-1
v_gene: TRBV5-6
CDR3nt: TGTGCCAGCAGCCCCGACTACGGGAGAGGGGACTACAATGAGCAGTTCTTC
CDR3aa: CASSPDYGRGDYNEQFF

d_gene: .
abundance: .
j_gene: TRBJ2-1
v_gene: TRBV7-2
CDR3nt: TGTGCCAGCAGCTTTTCCGGGACTGCCCCTTCCTACAATGAGCAGTTCTTC
CDR3aa: CASSFSGTAPSYNEQFF

d_gene: TRBD1
abundance: .
j_gene: TRBJ1-6
v_gene: TRBV7-2
CDR3nt: TGTGCCAGCAGCTTCTCCGGGACAGGGGTCGGAGCCCTCCACTTT
CDR3aa: CASSFSGTGVGALHF

d_gene: TRBD1
abundance: .
j_gene: TRBJ1-2
v_gene: TRBV4-2
CDR3nt: TGTGCCAGCAGCCAAGACAGGGGGTCACCTTATGGCTACACCTTC
CDR3aa: CASSQDRGSPYGYTF

d_gene: TRBD1
abundance: few
j_gene: TRBJ2-3
v_gene: TRBV9
CDR3nt: TGTGCCAGCAGCGTAGGGGGGACAGGCACAGATACGCAGTATTTT
CDR3aa: CASSVGGTGTDTQYF

d_gene: TRBD1
abundance: .
j_gene: TRBJ1-1
v_gene: TRBV27
CDR3nt: TGTGCCAGCAGTGCTAGGGACAGGAACGAAGCTTTCTTT
CDR3aa: CASSARDRNEAFF

d_gene: .
abundance: .
j_gene: TRBJ1-4
v_gene: TRBV18
CDR3nt: TGTGCCAGCTCACCACTCCGGGAGGGGAATAATGAAAAACTGTTTTTT
CDR3aa: CASSPLREGNNEKLFF

d_gene: .
abundance: .
j_gene: TRBJ2-7
v_gene: TRBV7-2
CDR3nt: TGTGCCAGCAGCTTAGGCTCTAGTACCCGTCGCGAGCAGTACTTC
CDR3aa: CASSLGSSTRREQYF

d_gene: .
abundance: .
j_gene: TRBJ1-2
v_gene: TRBV19
CDR3nt: TGTGCCAGCCTCCCACAGGGTGGGGGAAGTGGCTACACCTTC
CDR3aa: CASLPQGGGSGYTF

d_gene: .
abundance: few
j_gene: TRBJ2-1
v_gene: TRBV7-9
CDR3nt: TGTGCCAGCAGCTTAGGCCCAGGAGAGCAGTTCTTC
CDR3aa: CASSLGPGEQFF

d_gene: .
abundance: .
j_gene: TRBJ2-7
v_gene: TRBV4-1
CDR3nt: TGCGCCAACAGCCGATCCGGGGGCTACGAGCAGTACTTC
CDR3aa: CANSRSGGYEQYF

d_gene: TRBD2
abundance: .
j_gene: TRBJ2-1
v_gene: TRBV19
CDR3nt: TGTGCCAGTAGGCTAGCGGGAGGGAAAAATGAGCAGTTCTTC
CDR3aa: CASRLAGGKNEQFF

d_gene: TRBD1
abundance: .
j_gene: TRBJ1-4
v_gene: TRBV30
CDR3nt: TGTGCCTGGAGTCAAAACAGGGGGCAGCTGTTTTTT
CDR3aa: CAWSQNRGQLFF

d_gene: TRBD2
abundance: .
j_gene: TRBJ2-3
v_gene: TRBV4-3
CDR3nt: TGCGCCAGCAGCACCGGGGGGGGGTTGTCCACAGATACGCAGTATTTT
CDR3aa: CASSTGGGLSTDTQYF

d_gene: TRBD2
abundance: .
j_gene: TRBJ2-7
v_gene: TRBV7-2
CDR3nt: TGTGCCAGCAGCTTAGAAGCGGGATTCAGGAACGAGCAGTACTTC
CDR3aa: CASSLEAGFRNEQYF

d_gene: TRBD2
abundance: .
j_gene: TRBJ2-7
v_gene: TRBV19
CDR3nt: TGTGCCAGTAGTATCTTCTCGAGCGGGAGCCTGTACGAGCAGTACTTC
CDR3aa: CASSIFSSGSLYEQYF

d_gene: .
abundance: .
j_gene: TRBJ2-7
v_gene: TRBV23-1
CDR3nt: TGCGCCATCAACGGCTCACAGGCCGTCTACGAGCAGTACTTC
CDR3aa: CAINGSQAVYEQYF

d_gene: TRBD2
abundance: .
j_gene: TRBJ2-1
v_gene: TRBV7-3
CDR3nt: TGTGCCAGCAGCTTAAAAGGCGGGAGCTCCTACAATGAGCAGTTCTTC
CDR3aa: CASSLKGGSSYNEQFF

d_gene: .
abundance: few
j_gene: TRBJ1-1
v_gene: TRBV5-1
CDR3nt: TGCGCCAGCAGCCCGAGCCCCCATATTTCGACTGAAGCTTTCTTT
CDR3aa: CASSPSPHISTEAFF

d_gene: TRBD1
abundance: .
j_gene: TRBJ2-7
v_gene: TRBV15
CDR3nt: TGTGCCACCAGCAGGGACAGGGGCGCCTACGAGCAGTACTTC
CDR3aa: CATSRDRGAYEQYF

d_gene: TRBD2
abundance: .
j_gene: TRBJ2-1
v_gene: TRBV27
CDR3nt: TGTGCCAGCAGTTCCCTAACTAGCGGACTTAACTTCTTC
CDR3aa: CASSSLTSGLNFF

d_gene: .
abundance: .
j_gene: TRBJ2-7
v_gene: TRBV3-1/TRBV3-2
CDR3nt: TGTGCCAGCAGCCAGGGTGCCCGGGACTACGAGCAGTACTTC
CDR3aa: CASSQGARDYEQYF

d_gene: TRBD2
abundance: .
j_gene: TRBJ2-1
v_gene: TRBV24-1
CDR3nt: TGTGCCACCAGTACCTCCTATGGGGCTAGCGGGACCTCTGAGAATGAGCAGTTCTTC
CDR3aa: CATSTSYGASGTSENEQFF

d_gene: TRBD1
abundance: .
j_gene: TRBJ1-6
v_gene: TRBV30
CDR3nt: TGTGCCTGGATGGGACAGGGGAATTCACCCCTCCACTTT
CDR3aa: CAWMGQGNSPLHF

d_gene: TRBD2
abundance: .
j_gene: TRBJ2-1
v_gene: TRBV4-3
CDR3nt: TGCGCCAGCAGCCAACCGGGACTAGCGGGAGGGCATGAGCAGTTCTTC
CDR3aa: CASSQPGLAGGHEQFF

d_gene: TRBD1
abundance: .
j_gene: TRBJ1-2
v_gene: TRBV30
CDR3nt: TGTGCCTGGAGTGCCGGACAGGGGACCGTCGGCTACACCTTC
CDR3aa: CAWSAGQGTVGYTF

d_gene: TRBD1
abundance: .
j_gene: TRBJ2-7
v_gene: TRBV28
CDR3nt: TGTGCCACATCAAGAGCGGGGACAGGGTCCTCCGAGCAGTACTTC
CDR3aa: CATSRAGTGSSEQYF

d_gene: TRBD2
abundance: .
j_gene: TRBJ2-5
v_gene: TRBV28
CDR3nt: TGTGCCAGCAGTTTAGGCCCTGGCGGGAGGGCCTCAGAGACCCAGTACTTC
CDR3aa: CASSLGPGGRASETQYF

d_gene: TRBD1
abundance: .
j_gene: TRBJ2-5
v_gene: TRBV2
CDR3nt: TGTGCCAGCAGAGTACAGGGGAACCCTCAAGAGACCCAGTACTTC
CDR3aa: CASRVQGNPQETQYF

d_gene: .
abundance: .
j_gene: TRBJ2-3
v_gene: TRBV6-2/TRBV6-3
CDR3nt: TGTGCCAGCAGTTATTCAGGGTGGAGAGAGCAGTATTTT
CDR3aa: CASSYSGWREQYF

d_gene: .
abundance: .
j_gene: TRBJ2-3
v_gene: TRBV10-3
CDR3nt: TGTGCCATCAGTGAGCCCCTTAGCACAGATACGCAGTATTTT
CDR3aa: CAISEPLSTDTQYF

d_gene: TRBD2
abundance: .
j_gene: TRBJ2-3
v_gene: TRBV10-3
CDR3nt: TGTGCCATCAGGGATACTAGCGGAAGCACAGATACGCAGTATTTT
CDR3aa: CAIRDTSGSTDTQYF

d_gene: TRBD1
abundance: .
j_gene: TRBJ2-1
v_gene: TRBV28
CDR3nt: TGTGCCAGCAGTTTGTTCCAGGGGGCAGACAATGAGCAGTTCTTC
CDR3aa: CASSLFQGADNEQFF

d_gene: .
abundance: once
j_gene: TRBJ1-1
v_gene: TRBV6-2/TRBV6-3
CDR3nt: TGTGCCAGCAGCCTGACAAGGCAGGGGATAAGGAACACTGAAGCTTTCTTT
CDR3aa: CASSLTRQGIRNTEAFF

d_gene: .
abundance: once
j_gene: TRBJ2-5
v_gene: TRBV9
CDR3nt: TGTGCCAGCAGCGTAGGGGCTAGCGAGGTCGCTGGAGAGACCCAGTACTTC
CDR3aa: CASSVGASEVAGETQYF

d_gene: .
abundance: .
j_gene: TRBJ2-7
v_gene: TRBV13
CDR3nt: TGTGCCAGCAGCTTCGGGACGGGAGCTCGGTGGGGCGAGCAGTACTTC
CDR3aa: CASSFGTGARWGEQYF

d_gene: .
abundance: .
j_gene: TRBJ1-1
v_gene: TRBV11-2
CDR3nt: TGTGCCAGCAGCCCCAGTCACAGTTTGAACACTGAAGCTTTCTTT
CDR3aa: CASSPSHSLNTEAFF

d_gene: TRBD2
abundance: .
j_gene: TRBJ2-1
v_gene: TRBV5-1
CDR3nt: TGCGCCAGCAGGTCGACTAGCGGGGGATACAATGAGCAGTTCTTC
CDR3aa: CASRSTSGGYNEQFF

d_gene: TRBD1
abundance: .
j_gene: TRBJ1-5
v_gene: TRBV27
CDR3nt: TGTGCCAGCAGTTCCTACAGGGGGCGCGTCGGTCAGCCCCAGCATTTT
CDR3aa: CASSSYRGRVGQPQHF

d_gene: TRBD1
abundance: .
j_gene: TRBJ2-6
v_gene: TRBV11-2
CDR3nt: TGTGCCAGCAGACCGGGACAGTATACCTCTGGGGCCAACGTCCTGACTTTC
CDR3aa: CASRPGQYTSGANVLTF

d_gene: TRBD1
abundance: .
j_gene: TRBJ1-2
v_gene: TRBV3-1/TRBV3-2
CDR3nt: TGTGCCAGCAGCCAAGGCCCACAGGGGGCGAATGGCGGCTACACCTTC
CDR3aa: CASSQGPQGANGGYTF

d_gene: TRBD1
abundance: once
j_gene: TRBJ1-2
v_gene: TRBV24-1
CDR3nt: TGTGCCACCAGTGAGGCCGGGACAGGGGGCGGGTATGGCTACACCTTC
CDR3aa: CATSEAGTGGGYGYTF

d_gene: TRBD2
abundance: .
j_gene: TRBJ2-4
v_gene: TRBV7-2
CDR3nt: TGTGCCAGCAGCCTCAGCGGGAGAAAAAACATTCAGTACTTC
CDR3aa: CASSLSGRKNIQYF

d_gene: TRBD2
abundance: once
j_gene: TRBJ2-7
v_gene: TRBV5-1
CDR3nt: TGCGCCAGCAGCTTGCCTAGCGGGAGGGCTTATAACCACGAGCAGTACTTC
CDR3aa: CASSLPSGRAYNHEQYF

d_gene: .
abundance: .
j_gene: TRBJ2-7
v_gene: TRBV11-2
CDR3nt: TGTGCCAGCAGCTTACGGTACGAGCAGTACTTC
CDR3aa: CASSLRYEQYF

d_gene: TRBD1
abundance: .
j_gene: TRBJ2-7
v_gene: TRBV19
CDR3nt: TGTGCCAGTAGTTCGTTGGACAGGGGAGACGAGCAGTACTTC
CDR3aa: CASSSLDRGDEQYF

d_gene: TRBD2
abundance: .
j_gene: TRBJ2-7
v_gene: TRBV4-2
CDR3nt: TGTGCCAGCAGCCAAGAAATGCCTAGCGGGAAGAGCTCCTACGAGCAGTACTTC
CDR3aa: CASSQEMPSGKSSYEQYF

d_gene: .
abundance: .
j_gene: TRBJ1-2
v_gene: TRBV6-2/TRBV6-3
CDR3nt: TGTGCCAGCAGTTACTCGCACTTAGCTAACTATGGCTACACCTTC
CDR3aa: CASSYSHLANYGYTF

d_gene: .
abundance: .
j_gene: TRBJ2-6
v_gene: TRBV21-1
CDR3nt: TGTGCCAGCAGCCGAGCGAATTACTCTGGGGCCAACGTCCTGACTTTC
CDR3aa: CASSRANYSGANVLTF

d_gene: .
abundance: few
j_gene: TRBJ2-7
v_gene: TRBV28
CDR3nt: TGTGCCAGTGCGGCGCCCCTGGGCGAGCAGTACTTC
CDR3aa: CASAAPLGEQYF